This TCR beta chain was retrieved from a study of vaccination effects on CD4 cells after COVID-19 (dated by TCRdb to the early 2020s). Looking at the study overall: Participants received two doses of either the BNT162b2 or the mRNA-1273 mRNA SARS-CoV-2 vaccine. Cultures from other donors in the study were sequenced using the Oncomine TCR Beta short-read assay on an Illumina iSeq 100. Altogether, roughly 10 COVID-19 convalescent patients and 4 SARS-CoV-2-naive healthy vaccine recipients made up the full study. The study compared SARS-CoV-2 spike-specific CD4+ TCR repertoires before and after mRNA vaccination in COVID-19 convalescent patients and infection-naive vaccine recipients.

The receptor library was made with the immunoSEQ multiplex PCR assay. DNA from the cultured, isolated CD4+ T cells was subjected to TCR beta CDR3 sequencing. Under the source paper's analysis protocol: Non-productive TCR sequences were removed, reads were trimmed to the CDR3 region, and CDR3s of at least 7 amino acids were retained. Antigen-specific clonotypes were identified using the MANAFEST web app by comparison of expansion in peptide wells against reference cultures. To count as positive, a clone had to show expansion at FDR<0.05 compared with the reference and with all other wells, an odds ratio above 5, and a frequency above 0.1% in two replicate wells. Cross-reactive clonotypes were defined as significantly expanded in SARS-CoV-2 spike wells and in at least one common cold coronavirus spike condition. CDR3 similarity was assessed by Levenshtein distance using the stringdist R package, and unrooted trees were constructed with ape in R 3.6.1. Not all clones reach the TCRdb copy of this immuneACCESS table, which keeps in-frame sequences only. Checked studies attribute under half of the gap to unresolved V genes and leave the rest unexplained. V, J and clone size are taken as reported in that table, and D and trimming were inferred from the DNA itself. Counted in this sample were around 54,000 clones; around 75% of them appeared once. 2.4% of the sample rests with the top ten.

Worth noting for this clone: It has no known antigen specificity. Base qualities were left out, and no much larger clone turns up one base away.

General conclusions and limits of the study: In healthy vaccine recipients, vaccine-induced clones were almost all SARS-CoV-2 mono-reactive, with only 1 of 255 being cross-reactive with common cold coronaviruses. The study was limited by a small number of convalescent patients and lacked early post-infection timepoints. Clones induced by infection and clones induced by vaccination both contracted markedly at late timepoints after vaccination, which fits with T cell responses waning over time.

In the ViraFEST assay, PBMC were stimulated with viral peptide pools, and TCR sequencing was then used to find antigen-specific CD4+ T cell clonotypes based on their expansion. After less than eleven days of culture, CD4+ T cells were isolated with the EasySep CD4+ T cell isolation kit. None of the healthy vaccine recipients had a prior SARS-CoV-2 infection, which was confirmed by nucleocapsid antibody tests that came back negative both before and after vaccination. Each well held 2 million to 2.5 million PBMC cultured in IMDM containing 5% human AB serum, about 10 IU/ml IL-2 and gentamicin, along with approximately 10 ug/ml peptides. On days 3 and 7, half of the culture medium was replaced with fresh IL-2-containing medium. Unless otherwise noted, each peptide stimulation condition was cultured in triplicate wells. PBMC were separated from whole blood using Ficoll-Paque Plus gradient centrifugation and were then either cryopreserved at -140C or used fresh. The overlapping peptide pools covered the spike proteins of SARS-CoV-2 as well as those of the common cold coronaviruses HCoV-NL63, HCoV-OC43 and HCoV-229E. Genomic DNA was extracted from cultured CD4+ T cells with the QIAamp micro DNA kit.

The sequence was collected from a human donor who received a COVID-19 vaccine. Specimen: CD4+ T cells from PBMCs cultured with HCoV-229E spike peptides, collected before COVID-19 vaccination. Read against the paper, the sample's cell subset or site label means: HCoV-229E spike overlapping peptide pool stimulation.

The DNA sequence reads TGTGCCAGCAGTGAGGGCGGACAGCTTTATCAGCCCCAGCATTTT. Its amino acids are CASSEGGQLYQPQHF. The V and J genes are TRBV6-1 and TRBJ1-5; TRBD1 is a possible D gene, resting on 6 matching bases. From the germline V gene, CDR1 is MNHNS and CDR2 is SASEGT. The junction carries 14 bases between V and J, which are trimmed by 3 bases and 5 bases respectively. From the cysteine up to the phenylalanine, the CDR3 has a length of 15 residues. The read is trimmed to its CDR3 DNA, 45 bases read in frame from base 1.